These T cell receptor beta chains were read from a single sample in a study of T-cell memory formation after mild COVID-19. TCRdb passed the 5' RACE reads through MiXCR, listing each CDR3 protein once. The data hold 450,000 to 700,000 distinct CDR3 sequences, with about a sixth observed a single time. The source material was PBMCs or a T cell subset sorted from them (not recorded which). The receptors stem from an adult woman who had mild COVID-19 (a few samples of this study predate the infection). Cell type and time point are not known. Both conserved end residues are part of each CDR3. A D gene is named only where the DNA matches it firmly. Not every row has a clone size; where given, it reads once, few, many or a size class.

j_call,d_call,clone_size,v_call,cdr3_aa,cdr3_nt
TRBJ2-5,NA,NA,TRBV29-1,CSVEGARETQYF,TGCAGCGTTGAGGGGGCGAGAGAGACCCAGTACTTC
TRBJ1-3,TRBD1,many,TRBV12-3/TRBV12-4,CASLQGSGNTIYF,TGTGCCAGCCTACAGGGGTCCGGAAACACCATATATTTT
TRBJ2-1,NA,NA,TRBV19,CASSIPRRGQFF,TGTGCCAGTAGTATACCCAGGCGGGGGCAGTTCTTC
TRBJ2-2,NA,NA,TRBV7-3,CASSLGGAGGELFF,TGTGCCAGCAGCTTAGGCGGGGCCGGAGGGGAGCTGTTTTTT
TRBJ2-7,NA,NA,TRBV6-6,CASSYLDRYYEQYF,TGTGCCAGCAGTTACCTGGACCGTTACTACGAGCAGTACTTC
TRBJ1-1,NA,many,TRBV7-9,CASSLDVGRTEAFF,TGTGCCAGCAGCTTAGATGTGGGGAGGACTGAAGCTTTCTTT
TRBJ2-1,TRBD1,NA,TRBV11-2,CASSITQGPYNEQFF,TGTGCCAGCAGCATCACACAGGGGCCCTACAATGAGCAGTTCTTC
TRBJ1-2,TRBD1,few,TRBV9,CASSIQGNYGYTF,TGTGCCAGCAGTATACAGGGGAACTATGGCTACACCTTC
TRBJ2-5,TRBD2,few,TRBV7-2,CASGAPEGGITWETQYF,TGTGCCAGCGGCGCCCCGGAGGGAGGGATAACTTGGGAGACCCAGTACTTC
TRBJ2-7,NA,few,TRBV6-1,CASSEVQTLTYEQYF,TGTGCCAGCAGTGAAGTCCAGACCTTGACCTACGAGCAGTACTTC
TRBJ2-3,NA,NA,TRBV9,CASSATPGALTDTQYF,TGTGCCAGCAGCGCCACCCCGGGGGCGCTAACAGATACGCAGTATTTT
TRBJ2-5,NA,few,TRBV24-1,CATSDPVLVQERSTQYF,TGTGCCACCAGTGACCCCGTCCTGGTGCAGGAAAGGTCGACCCAGTACTTC
TRBJ1-1,NA,many,TRBV27,CASSLRGGGTEAFF,TGTGCCAGCAGTTTACGGGGGGGCGGCACTGAAGCTTTCTTT
TRBJ2-1,NA,NA,TRBV11-2,CASNSPGESPGREQFF,TGTGCCAGCAACTCCCCCGGGGAGAGCCCCGGGCGTGAGCAGTTCTTC
TRBJ2-3,TRBD2,few,TRBV7-9,CASSLDLAGSTDTQYF,TGTGCCAGCAGCTTAGACCTAGCGGGGAGCACAGATACGCAGTATTTT
TRBJ1-1,NA,NA,TRBV11-2,CASSPDWGRRTEAFF,TGTGCCAGCAGCCCCGATTGGGGTAGGAGAACTGAAGCTTTCTTT
TRBJ1-2,NA,few,TRBV4-2,CASSQDTGSRGYTF,TGTGCCAGCAGCCAGGATACAGGGTCTCGTGGCTACACCTTC
TRBJ1-2,NA,few,TRBV5-5,CASNMGGASGYTF,TGTGCCAGCAACATGGGAGGGGCGTCTGGCTACACCTTC
TRBJ2-3,TRBD2,few,TRBV11-2,CASSSLAGAVPDTQYF,TGTGCCAGCAGCTCCCTAGCGGGGGCCGTACCAGATACGCAGTATTTT
TRBJ1-1,NA,few,TRBV7-9,CASSLELGNTEAFF,TGTGCCAGCAGCTTAGAATTGGGGAACACTGAAGCTTTCTTT
TRBJ1-4,TRBD1,few,TRBV3-1,CASSHIYRGWANEKLFF,TGTGCCAGCAGCCATATCTACAGGGGATGGGCTAATGAAAAACTGTTTTTT
TRBJ1-1,TRBD1,NA,TRBV12-3/TRBV12-4,CASSPGQGTVRIF,TGTGCCAGCAGCCCGGGACAGGGGACTGTTCGTATCTTT
TRBJ2-2,TRBD2,few,TRBV7-6,CASIELAGATGELFF,TGTGCCAGCATAGAGCTAGCGGGAGCGACCGGGGAGCTGTTTTTT
TRBJ2-5,NA,NA,TRBV9,CASSVGGQIQETQYF,TGTGCCAGCAGCGTAGGAGGACAGATCCAAGAGACCCAGTACTTC
TRBJ2-3,NA,NA,TRBV7-3,CASTSSDPRDTQYF,TGTGCCAGCACCTCTTCGGACCCGAGGGATACGCAGTATTTT
TRBJ1-1,NA,NA,TRBV6-2/TRBV6-3,CASSFQGGSTEAFF,TGTGCCAGCAGTTTCCAGGGAGGGAGCACTGAAGCTTTCTTT
TRBJ2-7,NA,many,TRBV5-1,CASSQGASSYEQYF,TGCGCCAGCAGCCAGGGCGCTAGCTCCTACGAGCAGTACTTC
TRBJ2-7,NA,once,TRBV15,CATSRDLGEDPTYEQYF,TGTGCCACCAGCAGAGATTTGGGGGAAGACCCAACCTACGAGCAGTACTTC
TRBJ1-2,NA,NA,TRBV9,CASSVAQDSRYGYTF,TGTGCCAGCAGCGTAGCTCAAGACAGCCGCTATGGCTACACCTTC
TRBJ2-7,NA,few,TRBV7-9,CASSPKTRYEQYF,TGTGCCAGCAGCCCAAAGACCCGATACGAGCAGTACTTC
TRBJ2-2,NA,few,TRBV25-1,CASSELTERDTGELFF,TGTGCCAGCAGTGAATTAACAGAAAGGGACACCGGGGAGCTGTTTTTT
TRBJ1-1,NA,few,TRBV4-3,CASRSGPNTEAFF,TGCGCCAGCAGGTCGGGTCCTAACACTGAAGCTTTCTTT
TRBJ2-3,TRBD2,NA,TRBV30,CAWGSGSGTDTQYF,TGTGCCTGGGGTAGCGGGAGTGGCACAGATACGCAGTATTTT
TRBJ1-1,NA,NA,TRBV5-1,CASSLEPGAVTEAFF,TGCGCCAGCAGCTTGGAACCGGGGGCAGTCACTGAAGCTTTCTTT
TRBJ2-2,NA,NA,TRBV6-5,CASSYSQNTGELFF,TGTGCCAGCAGTTACTCCCAGAACACCGGGGAGCTGTTTTTT
TRBJ1-5,NA,few,TRBV27,CASTIKGDGNQPQHF,TGTGCCAGCACCATAAAGGGGGACGGCAATCAGCCCCAGCATTTT
TRBJ1-1,TRBD1,NA,TRBV5-1,CASSFRGTGANTEAFF,TGCGCCAGCAGCTTCCGAGGGACAGGGGCAAACACTGAAGCTTTCTTT
TRBJ1-1,NA,NA,TRBV29-1,CSVERTQGTEAFF,TGCAGCGTTGAAAGGACTCAGGGCACTGAAGCTTTCTTT
TRBJ2-5,NA,few,TRBV20-1,CSASGRSDGAQYF,TGCAGTGCTAGTGGACGGAGCGACGGGGCCCAGTACTTC
TRBJ1-1,NA,once,TRBV5-6,CASSLEVWVNTEAFF,TGTGCCAGCAGCTTGGAGGTCTGGGTGAACACTGAAGCTTTCTTT
TRBJ2-6,NA,NA,TRBV7-2,CASSLESAYSGANVLTF,TGTGCCAGCAGCCTAGAGTCGGCTTACTCTGGGGCCAACGTCCTGACTTTC
TRBJ2-1,TRBD2,NA,TRBV6-7,CASSYNGRRNNEQFF,TGTGCCAGCAGTTATAACGGGAGGAGGAACAATGAGCAGTTCTTC